This TCR beta chain was identified during a study of regulatory T cells in long-lasting Graves disease. CDR1 and CDR2 from the germline V gene are SQVTM and ANQGSEA. V was pared by 5 bases and J by 6 bases, with 3 bases of the junction left unmatched. The CDR3 consists of 12 residues. Both iRepertoire HTBI primers and Arm-PCR of CDR3 regions were used to build the TCR beta libraries. In TCRdb, the multiplex PCR reads were re-called with MiXCR into one record per CDR3 protein. This sample yields about 310,000 distinct CDR3 sequences, of which roughly a fifth are seen a single time; roughly three fifths belongs to the top ten. Note on this clonotype: As yet, its antigen is unknown.

Broader study findings: Persistent patients shared more public clonotypes (approximately 2,900) than new patients (roughly 970). With persistent disease, TRBV28, TRBJ1-2 and TRBJ2-5 were the favored segments.

Indicated time point: persistent/refractory GD, antithyroid drugs over 5 years with positive TRAb. RNA extracted from PBMCs served as the sequencing template. Roughly 9.8 milliliters of peripheral blood went into EDTA tubes. This material consisted of peripheral blood mononuclear cells (PBMCs), taken when the disease was refractory, from a patient treated with antithyroid drugs. The sequence came from a female donor with Graves disease. The rearrangement joins TRBV29-1 to TRBJ2-2; 7 bases fit TRBD2. Written as DNA, the CDR3 is TGCAGCGTTACTCTAGCGGCCGGGGAGCTGTTTTTT. The encoded protein is CSVTLAAGELFF.